The entry below describes one T cell receptor beta chain. Its antigen is as yet unknown. Trimming left V 0 bases short and J 10 bases short, with 7 bases between. The CDR3 extends over 13 amino acids. Germline CDR1 reads SGHAT; CDR2 reads FQNNGV. This record belongs to a study of T cell repertoires in aging, cancer and after chemotherapy. The overall study: Six age groups, ranging from 30 or younger to 70 or older, included the donors. Pre- and post-chemotherapy samples were paired from chronic lymphocytic leukemia patients treated with fludarabine- or bendamustine-based regimens.

Multiplex touch-down PCR with TRB-A/B primers amplified rearranged V-D-J TRB sequences. TCRdb fed the multiplex PCR reads into MiXCR, producing one record per CDR3 protein. This table has 500 or so distinct CDR3 sequences, 33% appearing once. General study points: Median generation probability rose over the chemotherapy interval in each cancer cohort, suggesting rebound thymic output. The repertoire data cannot show anything about immunological memory following chemotherapy.

Amplification of TCR beta used genomic DNA extracted from peripheral blood. Sequenced: blood. This TCR was sampled from a human donor with a blood cancer. The genes are TRBV11-2 and TRBJ1-6; no firm D call. The CDR3 sequence is CASSLDLGSPLHF. The CDR3 coding sequence is TGTGCCAGCAGCTTAGATTTGGGATCACCCCTCCACTTT. Full variable domain (outside the CDR3, taken from reference TRBV11-2 and TRBJ1-6): EAGVAQSPRYKIIEKRQSVAFWCNPISGHATLYWYQQILGQGPKLLIQFQNNGVVDDSQLPKDRFSAERLKGVDSTLKIQPAKLEDSAVYLCASSLDLGSPLHFGNGTRLTVT.